What follows are 28 T cell receptor beta chains derived from one specimen sequenced in a study of CXCR3-negative and CXCR3-positive naive CD8 T cells. The authors prepared UMI-labeled TRB cDNA libraries by 5' RACE. TCRdb reanalyzed the 5' RACE reads, giving one entry per CDR3 protein sequence and no DNA. The sample totals approximately 37,000 distinct CDR3 sequences. The specimen was memory CD8+ T cells from blood. The receptors stem from a human donor in good health. Some clones in this sample may be carry-over from other donors' samples.

The chain recombines TRBV29-1 with TRBJ2-3; the D call from TCRdb, TRBD2, cannot be confirmed without DNA. CDR1 is SQVTM and CDR2 is ANQGSEA in the germline V gene. The CDR3 extends over 14 amino acids. The chain's CDR3 is CSVTSGEVFDTQYF.

The chain has TRBV29-1 and TRBJ2-5; without DNA, the TCRdb call of TRBD2 cannot be checked. This CDR3 comprises 15 residues. In germline, CDR1 is SQVTM, CDR2 ANQGSEA. This chain's CDR3 is CSVDGLAGVQETQYF. The full variable domain, rest sourced from reference TRBV29-1 and TRBJ2-5, is SAVISQKPSRDICQRGTSLTIQCQVDSQVTMMFWYRQQPGQSLTLIATANQGSEATYESGFVIDKFPISRPNLTFSTLTVSNMSPEDSSIYLCSVDGLAGVQETQYFGPGTRLLVL.

The chain recombines TRBV29-1 with TRBJ2-3; lacking DNA, the TRBD1 call made by TCRdb goes unchecked. The length of the CDR3 is 14 residues. Germline V gene lookup returns CDR1 SQVTM and CDR2 ANQGSEA. The CDR3 loop reads CSAYRQIYTDTQYF.

The rearrangement links TRBV6-6 to TRBJ2-1. This CDR3 is built from 13 residues. Germline V gene sequence: CDR1 MNHNY, CDR2 SVGAGI (reference sequence). CDR3 sequence: CASSGEHYNEQFF.

The V and J genes are TRBV9 and TRBJ2-5; the D call of TRBD1 rests on TCRdb alone, since no DNA is present to check it. Germline-derived CDR1 and CDR2 are SGDLS and YYNGEE. This CDR3 spans 15 amino acids. The CDR3 sequence is CASSPWGGPQETQYF.

This sequence joins TRBV7-2 and TRBJ2-3; lacking DNA, the TRBD2 call made by TCRdb goes unchecked. The CDR3 is made up of 15 amino acids. In germline, CDR1 is SGHTA, CDR2 FQGNSA. The CDR3 sequence is CASSLTSGVTDTQYF.

This chain connects TRBV5-1 to TRBJ2-5; lacking DNA, the TRBD1 call made by TCRdb goes unchecked. The CDR3 is made up of 15 amino acids. CDR1 is SGHRS, CDR2 YFSETQ, per germline. This CDR3 is CASSLEGGSQETQYF.

The chain recombines TRBV29-1 with TRBJ2-2; TCRdb's D call of TRBD1 is untestable without DNA. Per germline, CDR1 SQVTM and CDR2 ANQGSEA. This CDR3 has 11 residues. The CDR3 reads CSVATGGELFF.

The chain couples TRBV11-2 to TRBJ2-2; TCRdb calls TRBD1, which cannot be checked without DNA. Per germline, CDR1 SGHAT and CDR2 FQNNGV. The CDR3 contains 18 residues. The CDR3: CASSQFKRGQANTGELFF.

The rearrangement uses TRBV10-2 and TRBJ2-2; TCRdb gives TRBD1 as the D gene, but with no DNA this cannot be confirmed. Germline CDR1 reads WSHSY; CDR2 reads SAAADI. The CDR3 has 14 residues. The chain's CDR3 is CASVTGTEVGELFF.

The rearrangement uses TRBV12-3 or TRBV12-4 and TRBJ2-7; TCRdb designates TRBD1, a call that cannot be tested without DNA. CDR3 length equals 16 residues. The CDR3 protein is CASSLRGQNPSYEQYF.

The gene calls are TRBV7-8 and TRBJ2-5; TCRdb indicates TRBD2, and absent DNA this call remains unverified. Germline V gives CDR1 SGHVS, CDR2 FQNEAQ. The CDR3 contains 16 residues. This CDR3 reads CASSLIGGKIQETQYF.

The chain uses TRBV5-1 and TRBJ2-1. CDR3 length: 15 residues. The germline V gene has CDR1 SGHRS and CDR2 YFSETQ. CDR3 amino acids: CASSLGPLSNNEQFF.

This chain uses TRBV5-1 with TRBJ2-7. The germline CDR1 and CDR2 sequences are SGHRS and YFSETQ. There are 13 residues in the CDR3. The CDR3 is CASSLGSIYEQYF.

This chain links TRBV6-2 or TRBV6-3 with TRBJ2-3; TCRdb's assignment of TRBD2 cannot be checked, as there is no DNA. Looked up from germline, CDR1 is MNHEY and CDR2 is SVGEGT. The length of the CDR3 is 17 residues. This chain's CDR3 is CASSYPLGGGSTDTQYF.

The chain couples TRBV11-2 to TRBJ2-2. CDR3 size: 13 residues. The germline CDR1 and CDR2 sequences are SGHAT and FQNNGV. The CDR3 sequence: CASSLSPTGELFF.

The rearrangement joins TRBV9 to TRBJ2-2; TCRdb picks TRBD1, but there is no DNA to check that call. CDR1 is SGDLS and CDR2 is YYNGEE in the germline V gene. The CDR3 is 15 residues long. The CDR3 loop is CASSVSGTQTGELFF. The whole variable domain, filled in from reference TRBV9 and TRBJ2-2, reads DSGVTQTPKHLITATGQRVTLRCSPRSGDLSVYWYQQSLDQGLQFLIQYYNGEERAKGNILERFSAQQFPDLHSELNLSSLELGDSALYFCASSVSGTQTGELFFGEGSRLTVL.

The V call is TRBV11-3, the J call TRBJ2-1. Germline CDR1 SGHNT, CDR2 YENEEA. The CDR3 extends over 13 amino acids. CDR3: CASSSSSYNEQFF.

The chain combines TRBV3-2 with TRBJ2-1; the D gene TCRdb calls, TRBD1, cannot be checked with no DNA. TRBV3-2 represents a pseudogene. This CDR3 is built from 17 residues. CDR3 sequence: CASSHIREGGPGNEQFF.

V is TRBV29-1 and J is TRBJ2-3; the D call of TRBD1 rests on TCRdb alone, since no DNA is present to check it. Looked up from germline, CDR1 is SQVTM and CDR2 is ANQGSEA. The CDR3 has 15 residues. CDR3 loop: CSVTSQGARTDTQYF.

The CDR3 loop reads CSVVRREGNYEQFF. The chain has TRBV29-1 and TRBJ2-1; the TCRdb call, TRBD2, lacks DNA for checking. This CDR3 region has 14 residues. Looked up from germline, CDR1 is SQVTM and CDR2 is ANQGSEA.

The V call is TRBV10-3, the J call TRBJ2-7; TCRdb picks TRBD1, but there is no DNA to check that call. The germline gives CDR1 ENHRY, CDR2 SYGVKD. The CDR3 has 19 residues. The chain's CDR3 is CAISETGTGADIVSYEQYF.

The chain joins TRBV28 to TRBJ2-7. The CDR3 is 13 residues long. CDR1 MDHEN and CDR2 SYDVKM come from the germline V gene. This CDR3 is CASGLGQIYEQYF.

This chain connects TRBV6-2 or TRBV6-3 to TRBJ1-2; the TCRdb call, TRBD1, lacks DNA for checking. The CDR3 loop spans 13 amino acids. Germline CDR1 MNHEY, CDR2 SVGEGT. The CDR3 region is CASSYGGNYGYTF.

The gene calls are TRBV2 and TRBJ2-7; the D call from TCRdb, TRBD2, cannot be confirmed without DNA. The CDR3 is 13 amino acids. The germline gives CDR1 SNHLY, CDR2 FYNNEI. The CDR3 spells CASRDRVLLEQYF.

V gene TRBV6-5 combines with J gene TRBJ2-1; as DNA is missing, the TRBD1 call by TCRdb cannot be tested. CDR3 length: 16 amino acids. Germline CDR1 and CDR2: MNHEY and SVGAGI. CDR3 region: CASSYAWTGAYNEQFF.

The chain carries TRBV9 and TRBJ2-1. The CDR3 totals 13 residues. CDR1 is SGDLS, CDR2 YYNGEE, per germline. The CDR3 sequence is CASSQADGDEQFF. Together with reference TRBV9 and TRBJ2-1, the CDR3 gives the full variable domain: DSGVTQTPKHLITATGQRVTLRCSPRSGDLSVYWYQQSLDQGLQFLIQYYNGEERAKGNILERFSAQQFPDLHSELNLSSLELGDSALYFCASSQADGDEQFFGPGTRLTVL.

According to its frequency, this clonotype is medium-sized. The chain joins TRBV10-1 to TRBJ2-3; TCRdb selects TRBD1, and the lack of DNA leaves this call unchecked. The germline CDR1 and CDR2 sequences are WNHNN and SYGVQD (reference sequence). The CDR3 sequence is 12 residues long. CDR3 sequence reads: CASRTVADTQYF.